Below are 30 T cell receptor beta chains sequenced from a single sample in a study of radiation and T cells in renal cell carcinoma. Method: immunoSEQ multiplex PCR; TCRdb's copy keeps in-frame clones and lacks some. The sample lists 100,000 to 150,000 clones, 88% occurring once. Time point of the sample: blood 2 weeks post-SBRT. Treatment specified: 15 Gy SBRT to primary tumor, nephrectomy 4 weeks later. The source material was blood, sampled from a patient whose treatment included radiotherapy and nephrectomy. The receptors were gathered from a woman aged 70 to 79 with renal cell carcinoma.

The V call is TRBV28, the J call TRBJ1-3, with unresolved D. V was trimmed by 4 bases and J by 0 bases, leaving 10 bases between them. Germline V gene sequence: CDR1 MDHEN, CDR2 SYDVKM. The CDR3 totals 15 residues. The DNA of the CDR3 is TGTGCCAGCAGTTCCGGACTGATCTCTGGAAACACCATATATTTT. The encoded protein is CASSSGLISGNTIYF.

V is TRBV27 and J is TRBJ2-1; the match to TRBD2 covers 7 bases. After removal of 1 base from V and 10 bases from J, the junction contained 7 bases not matched to a gene. The CDR3 loop spans 14 amino acids. Per germline, CDR1 MNHEY and CDR2 SMNVEV (reference sequence). The CDR3 sequence is CASSLFRLAMEQFF. DNA of the CDR3: TGTGCCAGCAGTTTATTTCGACTAGCCATGGAGCAGTTCTTC.

V usage is TRBV6-6 and J usage is TRBJ1-2; 7 nucleotides line up with TRBD1. There are 14 residues in the CDR3. Germline trimming cut 6 bases from V and 2 bases from J; bases unmatched to any gene: 6. CDR1 and CDR2 from the germline V gene are MNHNY and SVGAGI (reference sequence). The CDR3 here is CASRTGTENYGYTF. CDR3 DNA sequence: TGTGCCAGCAGGACCGGGACAGAAAACTATGGCTACACCTTC.

The chain employs TRBV5-6 and TRBJ1-5; 8 nucleotides line up with TRBD1. Trimming at V came to 3 bases and at J to 4 bases, leaving 6 bases not matched to a gene. CDR1 is SGHDT and CDR2 is YYEEEE in the germline V gene. CDR3 length equals 15 residues. DNA for the CDR3: TGTGCCAGCAGCTACCGGGACAGGTTGAATCAGCCCCAGCATTTT. Protein: CASSYRDRLNQPQHF. The full variable domain, rest sourced from reference TRBV5-6 and TRBJ1-5, is DAGVTQSPTHLIKTRGQQVTLRCSPKSGHDTVSWYQQALGQGPQFIFQYYEEEERQRGNFPDRFSGHQFPNYSSELNVNALLLGDSALYLCASSYRDRLNQPQHFGDGTRLSIL.

The chain uses TRBV5-6 and TRBJ1-2; tentative D call: TRBD1 (5 bases). V lost 2 bases and J 5 bases, leaving 16 bases between the germline ends. Germline CDR1 SGHDT, CDR2 YYEEEE. The CDR3 totals 15 residues. The CDR3, as DNA: TGTGCCAGCAGCTTTCGAGGGGTTGGGAGGTATGGCTACACCTTC. Its protein product is CASSFRGVGRYGYTF.

In DNA form, the CDR3 reads TGTGCCAGCAGCCGGGCCCTGCGTGAGCAGTTCTTC. Translating gives CASSRALREQFF. The chain has TRBV7-2 and TRBJ2-1; D remains unclear. Germline V gives CDR1 SGHTA, CDR2 FQGNSA. The CDR3 spans 12 residues. V lost 5 bases to trimming and J lost 9 bases, with 11 bases between them.

This clone has just one count. This rearrangement joins TRBV14 to TRBJ2-2, with D maybe TRBD1 (6 bases). The CDR3 is 16 amino acids. The germline V gene encodes CDR1 SGHDN and CDR2 FVKESK. Trimming stripped 1 base from V and 0 bases from J, with 9 bases between. CDR3 residues: CASSQAGTTNTGELFF. Written as DNA, the CDR3 is TGTGCCAGCAGCCAAGCCGGGACAACGAACACCGGGGAGCTGTTTTTT.

The chain recombines TRBV6-6 with TRBJ1-2; D ambiguous. The CDR3 contains 16 residues. Germline CDR1 reads MNHNY; CDR2 reads SVGAGI (reference sequence). V was cut by 2 bases and J by 8 bases, with 21 bases left in between. CDR3 bases: TGTGCCAGCAGTTACGACGTCGGGGAACGGGCTTACGGCTACACCTTC. This gives the protein CASSYDVGERAYGYTF.

V gene TRBV28 combines with J gene TRBJ1-3; TRBD1 agrees at 7 bases. CDR1 is MDHEN and CDR2 is SYDVKM in the germline V gene. The CDR3 is 14 residues long. V shed 8 bases, J shed 4 bases, and the junction held 8 bases outside the gene matches. The CDR3 DNA reads as TGTGCCAGCCGAGAGGGGGCGAGAGGAAACACCATATATTTT. Protein sequence: CASREGARGNTIYF.

The V and J genes are TRBV11-3 and TRBJ2-5; maybe TRBD2 (6 bases). There are 13 residues in the CDR3. Per germline, CDR1 SGHNT and CDR2 YENEEA. The V gene lost 10 bases and the J gene lost 5 bases, with 17 bases spanning the gap. For the CDR3, the DNA is TGTGCCACCAACCGGCGGAGGGATGAGACCCAGTACTTC. Translation: CATNRRRDETQYF.

The chain recombines TRBV4-1 with TRBJ2-7; 8 positions match TRBD2. With 0 bases clipped from V and 7 bases from J, the junction kept 8 bases outside the gene matches. Germline V gives CDR1 MGHRA, CDR2 YSYEKL. CDR3 length: 15 amino acids. This CDR3 reads CASSQESGLVGEQYF. CDR3 DNA: TGCGCCAGCAGCCAAGAATCGGGACTAGTCGGTGAGCAGTACTTC.

In DNA, the CDR3 is TGTGCCAGCAGCGTAGCAGGACTAGCAGTGGAGACCCAGTACTTC. Translated, it gives CASSVAGLAVETQYF. V usage is TRBV9 and J usage is TRBJ2-5, with 8 positions matching TRBD2. The CDR3 runs to 15 residues. Losses at the gene ends were 0 bases for V and 5 bases for J; bases not matched to a gene: 6. Germline assignment: CDR1 SGDLS and CDR2 YYNGEE.

The chain links TRBV19 to TRBJ1-5, with TRBD1 as a possible D gene (6 bases). CDR1 is LNHDA, CDR2 SQIVND, per germline (reference sequence). The ends were cut back, 7 bases at V and 2 bases at J, with 15 bases in the middle. CDR3 length: 15 residues. Written as DNA, the CDR3 is TGTGCCAGTACCAAACAGGGAGGCGGCAATCAGCCCCAGCATTTT. It translates to CASTKQGGGNQPQHF.

The chain is built from TRBV29-1 and TRBJ2-7; a possible D gene is TRBD1 (6 bases). The CDR3 length is 12 residues. The V end was cut by 7 bases, the J end by 2 bases, with 12 bases between. Germline-derived CDR1 and CDR2 are SQVTM and ANQGSEA. CDR3 sequence (DNA): TGCAGCGGAGGACAGAGCCCCTACGAGCAGTACTTC. Protein sequence: CSGGQSPYEQYF.

In this sample, this clone turned up once. The chain couples TRBV5-1 to TRBJ1-4; TRBD1 matches 10 bases. V lost 0 bases and J lost 3; bases outside the gene matches: 2. CDR1 is SGHRS and CDR2 is YFSETQ in the germline V gene. This CDR3 contains 16 residues. CDR3 DNA sequence: TGCGCCAGCAGCTTGGTCGGGACAGGGGCTAATGAAAAACTGTTTTTT. This gives the protein CASSLVGTGANEKLFF.

V gene TRBV4-1 combines with J gene TRBJ1-5; D is undetermined. In germline, CDR1 is MGHRA, CDR2 YSYEKL. This CDR3 spans 14 amino acids. Trimming stripped 3 bases from V and 6 bases from J, with 12 bases between. CDR3 sequence reads: CASSQTLAPQPQHF. The CDR3, as DNA: TGCGCCAGCAGCCAGACCCTGGCTCCTCAGCCCCAGCATTTT.

The genes are TRBV7-9 and TRBJ1-6; D not certain. The CDR3 loop spans 16 amino acids. V was clipped by 3 bases and J by 8 bases, with 17 bases between them. The V gene's germline CDR1 is SEHNR and CDR2 FQNEAQ (reference sequence). Here the CDR3 DNA reads TGTGCCAGCAGCTTGAACGACTTGTCCCCGGATTCACCCCTCCACTTT. Residues: CASSLNDLSPDSPLHF.

The chain carries TRBV2 and TRBJ1-5; D gene uncertain. The CDR3 covers 14 residues. V was shortened by 3 bases and J by 0 bases, with 6 bases between the two germline ends. Germline V gives CDR1 SNHLY, CDR2 FYNNEI. CDR3 sequence (DNA): TGTGCCAGCAGTGACGGTCCTAGCAATCAGCCCCAGCATTTT. It translates to CASSDGPSNQPQHF.

This chain links TRBV6-1 with TRBJ2-7, with D possibly TRBD2 on 5 matching bases. Germline CDR1 reads MNHNS; CDR2 reads SASEGT. The CDR3 runs to 13 residues. The V end was cut by 1 base, the J end by 6 bases, with 10 bases between. The CDR3 coding sequence is TGTGCCAGCAGTGAAGTTAGAGGGTTCGAGCAGTACTTC. Amino acid sequence: CASSEVRGFEQYF.

The chain has TRBV7-2 and TRBJ1-2, with D possibly TRBD1 on 5 matching bases. Trimming removed 7 bases from V and 4 bases from J, with 19 bases in between. Germline V gene lookup returns CDR1 SGHTA and CDR2 FQGNSA. CDR3 length: 15 residues. For the CDR3, the DNA is TGTGCCAGCATCCCGAAGCCCCAGGGACTCTATGGCTACACCTTC. Translation: CASIPKPQGLYGYTF.

The rearrangement joins TRBV29-1 to TRBJ2-3, with D possibly being TRBD2 (6 bases). Trimming stripped 0 bases from V and 4 bases from J, with 20 bases between. CDR3 length equals 17 residues. The germline V gene encodes CDR1 SQVTM and CDR2 ANQGSEA. The CDR3 is CSVEEIYGMVAADTQYF. The CDR3 DNA reads TGCAGCGTTGAAGAAATATATGGGATGGTAGCGGCAGATACGCAGTATTTT.

The chain recombines TRBV19 with TRBJ2-7, with D hard to call. The CDR3 contains 9 residues. Trimming pared 8 bases from V and 9 bases from J, leaving 8 bases between. From germline, CDR1 is LNHDA and CDR2 SQIVND (reference sequence). CDR3: CASGVVQYF. The CDR3, as DNA: TGTGCCAGTGGGGTGGTGCAGTACTTC.

This rearrangement joins TRBV10-3 to TRBJ1-2; the match to TRBD1 covers 9 bases. V shed 7 bases and J 8 bases; nucleotides not matched to a gene: 14. Germline-derived CDR1 and CDR2 are ENHRY and SYGVKD. The CDR3 totals 15 residues. In DNA form, the CDR3 reads TGTGCCATCAAAGGTCGCCGAGACAGGGGGTCGGGCTACACCTTC. Residues: CAIKGRRDRGSGYTF.

The chain uses TRBV4-3 and TRBJ2-6, with D perhaps TRBD1 or TRBD2 (5 bases each). CDR1 is LGHNA and CDR2 is YSLEER in the germline V gene. The CDR3 consists of 17 residues. V was pared by 1 base and J by 0 bases, with 10 bases between. CDR3 coding DNA: TGCGCCAGCAGCCAAGTTCCAGGGAGCTCTGGGGCCAACGTCCTGACTTTC. As protein: CASSQVPGSSGANVLTF.

The chain joins TRBV30 to TRBJ1-2, with D possibly being TRBD1 (5 bases). V lost 3 bases, J lost 4 bases, and 18 bases lay in between. Germline CDR1 reads GTSNPN; CDR2 reads SVGIG (reference sequence). This CDR3 region has 15 residues. CDR3 sequence (DNA): TGTGCCTGGAGCATATTTGGGGGGGATGGCTATGGCTACACCTTC. It specifies CAWSIFGGDGYGYTF.

The chain combines TRBV30 with TRBJ1-3; D not certain. This CDR3 is built from 13 residues. The germline V and J ends were trimmed by 5 bases and 3 bases, with 11 bases remaining between them. In germline, CDR1 is GTSNPN, CDR2 SVGIG (reference sequence). The CDR3 loop is CAWADTLGNTIYF. The CDR3 nucleotides are TGTGCCTGGGCGGATACACTTGGAAACACCATATATTTT.

The chain is built from TRBV12-5 and TRBJ1-6; D gene unclear. Trimming took 0 bases from V and 5 from J, leaving 20 bases between them. The CDR3 loop spans 19 amino acids. From germline, CDR1 is LGHNT and CDR2 FRNRAP. In nucleotides, the CDR3 is TGTGCTAGTGGTTTGGTCCCCCTCCCGGCCCTAATCCATAATTCACCCCTCCACTTT. This translates into CASGLVPLPALIHNSPLHF.

The chain carries TRBV7-3 and TRBJ2-2; D is unresolved. Trimming removed 2 bases at V and 7 bases at J, with 5 bases between. Germline V lookup: CDR1 SGHTA, CDR2 FQGTGA. CDR3 length: 12 residues. CDR3 region: CASSLEVGELFF. The DNA of the CDR3 is TGTGCCAGCAGCTTAGAAGTCGGGGAGCTGTTTTTT.

The chain carries TRBV19 and TRBJ1-1; the D is unclear. The length of the CDR3 is 14 residues. Germline V lookup: CDR1 LNHDA, CDR2 SQIVND (reference sequence). V was clipped by 3 bases and J by 2 bases, with 10 bases between them. The CDR3 loop reads CASSISGVNTEAFF. Written as DNA, the CDR3 is TGTGCCAGTAGTATTAGCGGGGTAAACACTGAAGCTTTCTTT.

The rearrangement links TRBV7-2 to TRBJ1-2; D not resolved. The CDR3 runs 15 residues. Germline V gene data show CDR1 as SGHTA and CDR2 as FQGNSA. Trimming pared 5 bases from V and 5 bases from J, leaving 18 bases between. CDR3 protein: CASSMDPERWYGYTF. CDR3 in DNA: TGTGCCAGCAGCATGGACCCCGAGCGGTGGTATGGCTACACCTTC. Based on the CDR3 plus reference TRBV7-2 and TRBJ1-2, the full variable domain is GAGVSQSPSNKVTEKGKDVELRCDPISGHTALYWYRQSLGQGLEFLIYFQGNSAPDKSGLPSDRFSAERTGGSVSTLTIQRTQQEDSAVYLCASSMDPERWYGYTFGSGTRLTVV.